These T cell receptor beta chains were read from a single sample in a study of blood T cell repertoires in COVID-19. Measured with immunoSEQ multiplex PCR; TCRdb has only the in-frame clones, and not every one. The sample has more than 150,000 clones; approximately 86% are singletons. The sample was peripheral blood. These receptors originate from a man between 65 and 85 years old with active or convalescent COVID-19. Each CDR3 is given with its conserved first and last residue. D genes are given only for firm matches. Clone size is shown for a subset of rows, as once, few, many or a class of expanded clone.

D gene	clone size	V gene	J gene	CDR3 DNA	CDR3 protein
-	-	TRBV6-5	TRBJ2-7	TGTGCCAGCAGTTACGTAATTGGAGGGTCCGAGCAGTACTTC	CASSYVIGGSEQYF
TRBD1	few	TRBV7-2	TRBJ1-1	TGTGCCAGCAGCCTCGACAGGGTCACTGAAGCTTTCTTT	CASSLDRVTEAFF
TRBD2	-	TRBV11-2	TRBJ2-1	TGTGCCAGCAGCCAGGCGGGGGTTGAGCAGTTCTTC	CASSQAGVEQFF
-	-	TRBV6-6	TRBJ1-1	TGTGCCAGCTCATACACTGAAGCTTTCTTT	CASSYTEAFF
-	-	TRBV30	TRBJ1-1	TGTGCCTGGAGTGTACTTACTAACACTGAAGCTTTCTTT	CAWSVLTNTEAFF
-	-	TRBV28	TRBJ2-7	TGTGCCAGCAGGGCTAATGGCGGTCGGTACTACGAGCAGTACTTC	CASRANGGRYYEQYF
-	once	TRBV25-1	TRBJ1-2	TGTGCCAGCAGTGAAAGCAGGGGAGTGAGTCGTGGCTACACCTTC	CASSESRGVSRGYTF
-	-	TRBV15	TRBJ2-1	TGTGCCACCAGTAAAACACGATACAATGAGCAGTTCTTC	CATSKTRYNEQFF
-	-	TRBV6-2/TRBV6-3	TRBJ1-5	TGTGCCAGCAGTTACAGGCGGGGGGAGGCTCAGCCCCAGCATTTT	CASSYRRGEAQPQHF
-	-	TRBV10-1	TRBJ1-2	TGCGCCAGCAGTGTAGCTACGGCCTCTATGGGCTACACCTTC	CASSVATASMGYTF
TRBD1	-	TRBV19	TRBJ2-1	TGTGCCACCCAAGGCCCGGGACAGACCATCTACAATGAGCAGTTCTTC	CATQGPGQTIYNEQFF
-	-	TRBV6-8	TRBJ2-1	TGTGCCAGCAGTTACGAGGAGGGCCTAGGGGATGAGCAGTTCTTC	CASSYEEGLGDEQFF
TRBD1	-	TRBV25-1	TRBJ2-2	TGTGCCAGCAGTGAAGGCCAGGGGGTCACCGGGGAGCTGTTTTTT	CASSEGQGVTGELFF
TRBD1	-	TRBV15	TRBJ1-4	TGTGCCACCAGCAGGGACAGGGGGCGAGAAAAACTGTTTTTT	CATSRDRGREKLFF
TRBD2	-	TRBV28	TRBJ2-1	TGTGCCAGCAGGAGCGGGGGGAGATACAATGAGCAGTTCTTC	CASRSGGRYNEQFF
-	-	TRBV9	TRBJ2-7	TGTGCCAGCAGCCAAGGGGGGGACGCCCCCGCCTACGAGCAGTACTTC	CASSQGGDAPAYEQYF
-	-	TRBV6-2/TRBV6-3	TRBJ1-5	TGTGCCAGCAGTACTCGGAGGCCTTCGGTCCTCTATAGCAATCAGCCCCAGCATTTT	CASSTRRPSVLYSNQPQHF
-	few	TRBV28	TRBJ2-7	TGTGCCAGCAGGAGACCGGGACAAGCCTACGAGCAGTACTTC	CASRRPGQAYEQYF
TRBD2	-	TRBV5-6	TRBJ2-3	TGTGCCAGCAGCTTATCCAGCGGGAGGGCCACAGATACGCAGTATTTT	CASSLSSGRATDTQYF
-	-	TRBV20-1	TRBJ1-2	TGCAGTGCTAGTTACAGGGACTATGGCTACACCTTC	CSASYRDYGYTF
-	once	TRBV5-5	TRBJ2-1	TGTGCCAGCAGCCATTACTTAGTGGGCAGGGGGGAAAATGAGCAGTTCTTC	CASSHYLVGRGENEQFF
TRBD1	-	TRBV19	TRBJ1-6	TGTGCCAGTACACTATCGGGACAGGGACGTTTTGCCCTCCACTTT	CASTLSGQGRFALHF
-	-	TRBV24-1	TRBJ1-3	TGTGCCACCCCTCCGGCGGGCGGAAACACCATATATTTT	CATPPAGGNTIYF
TRBD1	-	TRBV18	TRBJ2-4	TGTGCCAGCTCACCACCGGGACAGGGGATTCTAGCCAAAAACATTCAGTACTTC	CASSPPGQGILAKNIQYF
-	-	TRBV24-1	TRBJ2-3	TGTGCCACCAGTGACCCACTACGCACAGATACGCAGTATTTT	CATSDPLRTDTQYF
TRBD1	-	TRBV24-1	TRBJ2-3	TGTGCCACCGGGACAGGGGGAGATACGCAGTATTTT	CATGTGGDTQYF
TRBD1	-	TRBV4-1	TRBJ2-2	TGCGCCAGCAGCGCCGGACAGGGGGCCGTCGGCGGGGAGCTGTTTTTT	CASSAGQGAVGGELFF
TRBD1	-	TRBV6-6	TRBJ2-2	TGTGCCAGCAGTTCCACCGACAGGGGGCGCCCCGGGGAGCTGTTTTTT	CASSSTDRGRPGELFF
TRBD2	-	TRBV5-6	TRBJ2-6	TGTGCCAGCAGCCCTAGCGGGACCTTCTCTGGGGCCAACGTCCTGACTTTC	CASSPSGTFSGANVLTF